Following are 10 T cell receptor beta chains from one sample sequenced in a study of metastatic and nonmetastatic thyroid tumors. TCRdb recomputed clones from the PCR reads via MiXCR. Seen here are 25,000 to 35,000 clones, less than 14% observed once, and the top ten hold approximately 15%. The entire patient cohort was treatment-naive prior to thyroid surgery. Material for sequencing was blood. These receptors were taken from a female donor with papillary thyroid cancer or a benign thyroid nodule (not recorded which). Some clones in this sample may be carry-over from other donors' samples.

At least ten counts were recorded for this clone. The chain employs TRBV4-1 and TRBJ2-7; D is unclear. Trimming took off 0 bases at V and 3 bases at J, with 9 bases between the two ends. The germline gives CDR1 MGHRA, CDR2 YSYEKL. This CDR3 spans 14 amino acids. CDR3 protein: CASSQERWDYEQYF. The CDR3 nucleotides read TGCGCCAGCAGCCAAGAACGGTGGGACTACGAGCAGTACTTC.

This clone appeared many times. J is TRBJ1-3 and V is TRBV28, with 7 positions matching TRBD1. V was pared by 7 bases and J by 1 base, with 10 bases of the junction left unmatched. The CDR3 consists of 16 residues. Germline CDR1 is MDHEN and CDR2 is SYDVKM. The CDR3 loop is CASITTGTASGNTIYF. The CDR3 DNA follows: TGTGCCAGCATCACAACCGGGACAGCATCTGGAAACACCATATATTTT. The full variable domain, completed using reference TRBV28 and TRBJ1-3, is DVKVTQSSRYLVKRTGEKVFLECVQDMDHENMFWYRQDPGLGLRLIYFSYDVKMKEKGDIPEGYSVSREKKERFSLILESASTNQTSMYLCASITTGTASGNTIYFGEGSWLTVV.

This clone has ten or more counts. The V gene is TRBV6-1, the J gene TRBJ2-1; D unresolved. Deletions cut 4 bases from V and 4 bases from J, with 14 bases between. CDR1 MNHNS and CDR2 SASEGT come from the germline V gene. This CDR3 has 15 residues. The CDR3 protein is CASSGDSFRYNEQFF. CDR3 in DNA: TGTGCCAGCAGTGGCGATTCCTTTCGTTACAATGAGCAGTTCTTC.

V is TRBV20-1 and J is TRBJ2-1, with 10 bases lining up with TRBD2. The V segment lost 3 bases and the J segment 6 bases; nucleotides outside the gene matches: 8. Looked up from germline, CDR1 is DFQATT and CDR2 is SNEGSKA (reference sequence). This CDR3 comprises 15 residues. CDR3 residues: CSASRYSGRSNEQFF. CDR3 nucleotide sequence: TGCAGTGCTAGTCGATATAGCGGGAGGTCCAATGAGCAGTTCTTC.

This clone was seen repeatedly, ten times or more. V usage is TRBV3-1 and J usage is TRBJ2-1; no reliable D call. V lost 4 bases, J lost 0 bases, and 16 bases lay in between. The CDR3 extends over 17 amino acids. The V gene's germline CDR1 is LGHDT and CDR2 YNNKEL (reference sequence). As DNA, the CDR3 is TGTGCCAGCAGCCCCCGACGGCTGAGGAGCTCCTACAATGAGCAGTTCTTC. It is translated as CASSPRRLRSSYNEQFF.

This clone was detected once. An end of the junction differs from the germline gene, which may be a read error. This chain links TRBV7-3 with TRBJ2-6; 8 bases agree with TRBD1. CDR1 is SGHTA and CDR2 is FQGTGA in the germline V gene. The CDR3 runs 18 residues. CDR3 nucleotide sequence: TGTGCCAGCAGCCCTCAGGGGGCGGACATCTCTGGGGCCAACGTCCTGACCTTC. As protein: CASSPQGADISGANVLTF.

This clone was counted ten times or more. The V and J genes are TRBV12-3 or TRBV12-4 and TRBJ1-3, with 9 bases matching TRBD1. The CDR3 is 14 amino acids. V gave up 6 bases and J gave up 2 bases; unmatched junction bases: 2. The CDR3 is CASSRQGAGNTIYF. The CDR3 DNA follows: TGTGCCAGCAGCCGACAGGGGGCTGGAAACACCATATATTTT.

The genes are TRBV19 and TRBJ1-1; D remains unclear. The germline V gene has CDR1 LNHDA and CDR2 SQIVND (reference sequence). The length of the CDR3 is 15 residues. V was clipped by 5 bases and J by 10 bases, with 23 bases between them. CDR3 nucleotides: TGTGCCAGTAGTGTGGGGTTGGGGTCCCCCGCAGGAGCTTTCTTT. Protein product: CASSVGLGSPAGAFF. Full variable domain (outside the CDR3, taken from reference TRBV19 and TRBJ1-1): DGGITQSPKYLFRKEGQNVTLSCEQNLNHDAMYWYRQDPGQGLRLIYYSQIVNDFQKGDIAEGYSVSREKKESFPLTVTSAQKNPTAFYLCASSVGLGSPAGAFFGQGTRLTVV.

Many counts were recorded for this clone. V is TRBV11-3 and J is TRBJ2-3; no reliable D call. There are 14 residues in the CDR3. Germline lookup yields CDR1 SGHNT and CDR2 YENEEA. Trimming shortened V by 0 bases and J by 1 base, and 5 bases separated the two germline ends. CDR3 in DNA: TGTGCCAGCAGCTTAGATGGGGGCACAGATACGCAGTATTTT. Translation: CASSLDGGTDTQYF.

The table lists this clone with many counts. The chain uses TRBV19 and TRBJ1-1; weak D call: TRBD1 (5 bases). This CDR3 contains 13 residues. V was shortened by 8 bases and J by 2 bases, with 12 bases between the two germline ends. Germline V gene data show CDR1 as LNHDA and CDR2 as SQIVND (reference sequence). The DNA of the CDR3 is TGTGCCAGTCAATTGGGGCCTAACACTGAAGCTTTCTTT. Its protein is CASQLGPNTEAFF.